The present TCR beta chain was sequenced within a study of blood T cell repertoires in COVID-19. Sequencing used immunoSEQ multiplex PCR; TCRdb keeps in-frame clones, though not all of them. This table holds 350,000 to 450,000 clones, around 87% found once. Germline V gene lookup returns CDR1 LNHNV and CDR2 YYDKDF (reference sequence). The CDR3 extends over 12 amino acids. Trimming took 4 bases from V and 11 from J, leaving 14 bases between them. Individuals drawn from 24 US areas were about 18 to 90 years old. This chain links TRBV15 with TRBJ1-1; a possible D gene is TRBD1 (6 bases). The sequence derives from a man aged 35-49 years in a cohort exposed to, infected with or recovered from COVID-19 (not recorded which). Sequences were obtained from PBMCs or T cells enriched from blood (not recorded which). The CDR3, as DNA: TGTGCCACCAGCATAGGTGGGGGCGCGGCTTTCTTT. Protein: CATSIGGGAAFF.